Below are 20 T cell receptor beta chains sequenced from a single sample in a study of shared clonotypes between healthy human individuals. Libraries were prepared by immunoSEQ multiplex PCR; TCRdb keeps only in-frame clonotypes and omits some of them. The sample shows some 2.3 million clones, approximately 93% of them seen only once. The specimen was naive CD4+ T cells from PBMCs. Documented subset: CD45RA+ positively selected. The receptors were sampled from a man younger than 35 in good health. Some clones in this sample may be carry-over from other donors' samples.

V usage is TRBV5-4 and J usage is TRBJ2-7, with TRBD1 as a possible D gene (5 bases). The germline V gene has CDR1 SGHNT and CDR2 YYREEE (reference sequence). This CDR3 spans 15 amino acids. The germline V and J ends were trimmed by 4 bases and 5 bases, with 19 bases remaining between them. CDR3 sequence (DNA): TGTGCCAGCAGCACACCCCGGAATGGGGCTCACGAGCAGTACTTC. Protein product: CASSTPRNGAHEQYF.

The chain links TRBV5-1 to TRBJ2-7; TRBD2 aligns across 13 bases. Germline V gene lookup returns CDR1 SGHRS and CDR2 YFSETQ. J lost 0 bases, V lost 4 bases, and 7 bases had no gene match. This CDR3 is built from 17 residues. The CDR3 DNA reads TGCGCCAGCAGCCTGGATACTAGCGGGAGGGCCTCCTACGAGCAGTACTTC. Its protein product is CASSLDTSGRASYEQYF.

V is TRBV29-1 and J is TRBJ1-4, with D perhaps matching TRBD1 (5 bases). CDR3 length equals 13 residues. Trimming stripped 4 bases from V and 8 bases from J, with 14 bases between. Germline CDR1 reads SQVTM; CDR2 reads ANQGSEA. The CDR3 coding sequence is TGCAGCGTTGGGGACGGCCCTGGGGAAAAACTGTTTTTT. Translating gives CSVGDGPGEKLFF.

This CDR3 is CASSLDLGSYEQYF. The CDR3, as DNA: TGTGCCAGCAGCTTAGATCTCGGGAGCTACGAGCAGTACTTC. The V call is TRBV11-2, the J call TRBJ2-7, with TRBD2 as a possible D gene (6 bases). The V end lost 0 bases, the J end lost 3 bases, and 9 bases lay between the germline ends. Germline assignment: CDR1 SGHAT and CDR2 FQNNGV. CDR3 length: 14 amino acids.

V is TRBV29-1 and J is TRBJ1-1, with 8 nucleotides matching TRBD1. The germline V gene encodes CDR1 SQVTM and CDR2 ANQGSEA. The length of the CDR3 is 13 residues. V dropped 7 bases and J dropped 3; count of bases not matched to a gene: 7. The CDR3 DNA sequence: TGCAGCGCAGACAGGGGCTCGGACACTGAAGCTTTCTTT. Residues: CSADRGSDTEAFF.

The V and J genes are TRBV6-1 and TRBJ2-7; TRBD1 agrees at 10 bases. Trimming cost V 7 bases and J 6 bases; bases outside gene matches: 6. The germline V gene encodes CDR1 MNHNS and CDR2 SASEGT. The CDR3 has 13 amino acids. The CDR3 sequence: CASTETGGSEQYF. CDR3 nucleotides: TGTGCCAGCACGGAGACAGGGGGCTCCGAGCAGTACTTC.

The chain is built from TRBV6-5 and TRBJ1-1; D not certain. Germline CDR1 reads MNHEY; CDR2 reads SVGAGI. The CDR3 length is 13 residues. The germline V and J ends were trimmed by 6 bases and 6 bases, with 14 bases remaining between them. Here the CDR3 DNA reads TGTGCCAGCAGGGCAGTAGATGCTTCTGAAGCTTTCTTT. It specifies CASRAVDASEAFF.

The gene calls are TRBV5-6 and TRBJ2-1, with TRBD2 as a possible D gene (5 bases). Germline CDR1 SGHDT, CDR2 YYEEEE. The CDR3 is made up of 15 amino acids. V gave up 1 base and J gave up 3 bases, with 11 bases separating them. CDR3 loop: CASSLRRVYYNEQFF. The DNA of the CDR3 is TGTGCCAGCAGCTTGAGGCGGGTCTACTACAATGAGCAGTTCTTC.

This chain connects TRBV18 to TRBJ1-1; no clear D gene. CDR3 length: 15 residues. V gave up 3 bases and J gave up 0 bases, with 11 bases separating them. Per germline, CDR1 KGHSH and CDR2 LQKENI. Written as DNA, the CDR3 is TGTGCCAGCTCACCTGCGGTGCGGGTGAACACTGAAGCTTTCTTT. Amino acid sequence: CASSPAVRVNTEAFF. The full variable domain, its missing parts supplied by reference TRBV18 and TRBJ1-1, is NAGVMQNPRHLVRRRGQEARLRCSPMKGHSHVYWYRQLPEEGLKFMVYLQKENIIDESGMPKERFSAEFPKEGPSILRIQQVVRGDSAAYFCASSPAVRVNTEAFFGQGTRLTVV.

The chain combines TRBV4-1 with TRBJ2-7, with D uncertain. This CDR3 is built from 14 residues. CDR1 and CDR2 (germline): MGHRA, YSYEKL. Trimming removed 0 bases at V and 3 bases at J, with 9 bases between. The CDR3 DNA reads TGCGCCAGCAGCCAAGATGGCTCCCGCTACGAGCAGTACTTC. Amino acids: CASSQDGSRYEQYF.

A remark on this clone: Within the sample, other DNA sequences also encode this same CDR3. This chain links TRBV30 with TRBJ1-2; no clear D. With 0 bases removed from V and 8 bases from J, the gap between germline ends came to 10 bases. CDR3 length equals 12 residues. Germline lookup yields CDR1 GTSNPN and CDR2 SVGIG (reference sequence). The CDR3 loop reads CAWSVAGYGYTF. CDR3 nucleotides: TGTGCCTGGAGTGTAGCGGGGTACGGCTACACCTTC.

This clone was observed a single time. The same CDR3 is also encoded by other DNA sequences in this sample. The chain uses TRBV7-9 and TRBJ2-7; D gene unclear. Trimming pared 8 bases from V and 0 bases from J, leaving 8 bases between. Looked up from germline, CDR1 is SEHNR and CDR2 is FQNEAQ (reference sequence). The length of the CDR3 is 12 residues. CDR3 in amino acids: CASSRSSYEQYF. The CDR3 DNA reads TGTGCCAGCTCAAGGAGCTCCTACGAGCAGTACTTC.

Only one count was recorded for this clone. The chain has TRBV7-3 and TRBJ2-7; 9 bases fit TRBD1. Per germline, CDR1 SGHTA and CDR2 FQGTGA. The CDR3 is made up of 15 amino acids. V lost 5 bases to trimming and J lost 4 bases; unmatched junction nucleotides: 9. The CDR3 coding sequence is TGTGCCAGCAGCACCGGGACAGGGAATGAATACGAGCAGTACTTC. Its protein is CASSTGTGNEYEQYF.

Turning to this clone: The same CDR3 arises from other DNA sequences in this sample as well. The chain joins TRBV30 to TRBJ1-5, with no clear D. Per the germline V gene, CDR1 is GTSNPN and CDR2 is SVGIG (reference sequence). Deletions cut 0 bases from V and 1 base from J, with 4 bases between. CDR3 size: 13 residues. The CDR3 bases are TGTGCCTGGAGTGTGCGAAGCAATCAGCCCCAGCATTTT. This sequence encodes CAWSVRSNQPQHF.

The CDR3 DNA sequence: TGTGCCAGCAGCCCCCCGTGGGACAGTGAAGCTTTCTTT. It specifies CASSPPWDSEAFF. V and J are TRBV6-5 and TRBJ1-1; the match to TRBD1 covers 7 bases. Germline values: CDR1 MNHEY, CDR2 SVGAGI. Trimming cost V 6 bases and J 7 bases; bases outside gene matches: 8. The CDR3 loop spans 13 amino acids.

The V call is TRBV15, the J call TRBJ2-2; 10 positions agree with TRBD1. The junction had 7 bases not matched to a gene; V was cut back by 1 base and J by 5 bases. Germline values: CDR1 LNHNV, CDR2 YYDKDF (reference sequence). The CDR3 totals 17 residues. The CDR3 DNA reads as TGTGCCACCAGCAGAGGGGACAGGGGTCCCCCAACCGGGGAGCTGTTTTTT. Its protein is CATSRGDRGPPTGELFF.

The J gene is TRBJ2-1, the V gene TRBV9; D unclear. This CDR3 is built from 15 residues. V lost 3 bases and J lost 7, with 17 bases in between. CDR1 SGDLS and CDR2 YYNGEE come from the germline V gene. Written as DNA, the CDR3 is TGTGCCAGCAGCGCGGCCCAGGTCCCACAGAATGAGCAGTTCTTC. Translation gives CASSAAQVPQNEQFF.

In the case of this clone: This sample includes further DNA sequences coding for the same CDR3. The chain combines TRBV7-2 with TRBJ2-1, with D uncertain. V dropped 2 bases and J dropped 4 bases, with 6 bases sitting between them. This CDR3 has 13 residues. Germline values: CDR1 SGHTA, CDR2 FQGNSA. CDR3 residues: CASSLNGYNEQFF. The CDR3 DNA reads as TGTGCCAGCAGCTTAAACGGTTACAATGAGCAGTTCTTC.

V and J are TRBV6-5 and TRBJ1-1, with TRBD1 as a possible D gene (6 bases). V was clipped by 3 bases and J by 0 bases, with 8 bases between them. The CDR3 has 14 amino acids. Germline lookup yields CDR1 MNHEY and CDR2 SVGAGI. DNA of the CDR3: TGTGCCAGCAGTTATCAGGGGTTGAACACTGAAGCTTTCTTT. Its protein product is CASSYQGLNTEAFF.

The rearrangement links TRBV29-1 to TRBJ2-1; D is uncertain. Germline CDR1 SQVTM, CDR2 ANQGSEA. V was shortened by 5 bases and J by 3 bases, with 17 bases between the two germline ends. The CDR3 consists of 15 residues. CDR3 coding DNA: TGCAGCGTTCAAACCACATGGACCTACTACAATGAGCAGTTCTTC. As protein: CSVQTTWTYYNEQFF.